Each of the 26 T cell receptor beta chains below was sequenced from the same sample in a study of beta chain features in type 1 diabetes. As every portion of the isolated RNA was reverse transcribed, the sequencing read expressed TCRB transcripts. Only in-frame clones appear in the TCRdb table, and some are missing; sequencing was by immunoSEQ multiplex PCR. The table lists approximately 380,000 clones, about 14% of them singletons. Input material: naive CD4+ T cells from blood. The receptor set was obtained from a woman in her late teens or twenties in good health.

The chain links TRBV27 to TRBJ2-1; TRBD1 might be the D (5 bases). This CDR3 has 15 residues. Deletions cut 6 bases from V and 2 bases from J, with 14 bases between. Germline V CDR1 and CDR2: MNHEY, SMNVEV (reference sequence). CDR3: CASRRGQPTYNEQFF. DNA for the CDR3: TGTGCCAGCAGAAGAGGACAACCGACCTACAATGAGCAGTTCTTC.

This clone was found a few times. The V gene is TRBV28, the J gene TRBJ1-1, with D tentatively TRBD1 (5 bases). V lost 6 bases to trimming and J lost 1 base, with 15 bases between them. CDR1 is MDHEN, CDR2 SYDVKM, per germline. The CDR3 runs 15 residues. CDR3 DNA sequence: TGTGCCAGCAGCACGCAGGGAGGGGCGAACACTGAAGCTTTCTTT. Protein sequence: CASSTQGGANTEAFF.

The chain joins TRBV30 to TRBJ1-4, with D uncertain. The CDR3 length is 13 residues. V lost 0 bases and J 7 bases, leaving 9 bases between the germline ends. Germline V gene sequence: CDR1 GTSNPN, CDR2 SVGIG (reference sequence). The CDR3 here is CAWSVPGSEKLFF. CDR3 nucleotides: TGTGCCTGGAGTGTACCTGGGAGTGAAAAACTGTTTTTT. The variable domain in full, completed from reference TRBV30 and TRBJ1-4, reads SQTIHQWPATLVQPVGSPLSLECTVEGTSNPNLYWYRQAAGRGLQLLFYSVGIGQISSEVPQNLSASRPQDRQFILSSKKLLLSDSGFYLCAWSVPGSEKLFFGSGTQLSVL.

This clone turned up a few times. V is TRBV10-3 and J is TRBJ2-3; tentative D call: TRBD2 (5 bases). V was clipped by 0 bases and J by 0 bases, with 10 bases between them. CDR1 is ENHRY, CDR2 SYGVKD, per germline. The CDR3 is 16 residues long. CDR3 coding DNA: TGTGCCATCAGTGAGTCGAGGGCCAGGAGCACAGATACGCAGTATTTT. Its translation is CAISESRARSTDTQYF.

This clone was counted between two and nine times. The V call is TRBV5-4, the J call TRBJ2-2; TRBD2 matches 8 bases. Germline CDR1 reads SGHNT; CDR2 reads YYREEE (reference sequence). V gave up 5 bases and J gave up 0 bases; unmatched junction bases: 6. The CDR3 covers 16 residues. The CDR3 here is CASRLRGGANTGELFF. In DNA form, the CDR3 reads TGTGCCAGCAGGCTTCGGGGGGGCGCGAACACCGGGGAGCTGTTTTTT.

Worth noting for this clone: Other DNA sequences in the same sample also yield this CDR3. The gene calls are TRBV29-1 and TRBJ2-5, with 7 positions matching TRBD1. V shed 4 bases and J 0 bases; nucleotides not matched to a gene: 2. The CDR3 spans 13 residues. Germline loops: CDR1 SQVTM, CDR2 ANQGSEA. The CDR3 bases are TGCAGCGTTGTGGGACAGTACCAAGAGACCCAGTACTTC. Protein: CSVVGQYQETQYF. Full variable domain (remainder filled in from reference TRBV29-1 and TRBJ2-5): SAVISQKPSRDICQRGTSLTIQCQVDSQVTMMFWYRQQPGQSLTLIATANQGSEATYESGFVIDKFPISRPNLTFSTLTVSNMSPEDSSIYLCSVVGQYQETQYFGPGTRLLVL.

This CDR3 reads CAWSVGGAGYTF. CDR3 bases: TGTGCCTGGAGTGTAGGGGGCGCGGGCTACACCTTC. This sequence joins TRBV30 and TRBJ1-2; 7 nucleotides match TRBD1. In germline, CDR1 is GTSNPN, CDR2 SVGIG (reference sequence). The CDR3 totals 12 residues. J lost 8 bases, V lost 0 bases, and 3 bases had no gene match.

The chain carries TRBV29-1 and TRBJ1-3; D is undetermined. Trimming took off 6 bases at V and 0 bases at J, with 9 bases between the two ends. CDR3 length: 13 amino acids. The germline V gene encodes CDR1 SQVTM and CDR2 ANQGSEA. The DNA of the CDR3 is TGCAGCGTCCGACGGAGCTCTGGAAACACCATATATTTT. Translation: CSVRRSSGNTIYF. Together with reference TRBV29-1 and TRBJ1-3, the CDR3 gives the full variable domain: SAVISQKPSRDICQRGTSLTIQCQVDSQVTMMFWYRQQPGQSLTLIATANQGSEATYESGFVIDKFPISRPNLTFSTLTVSNMSPEDSSIYLCSVRRSSGNTIYFGEGSWLTVV.

The chain uses TRBV5-4 and TRBJ2-3, with 9 bases that match TRBD1. This CDR3 contains 14 residues. The trim removed 3 bases at V and 3 bases at J, leaving 2 bases unmatched. Germline CDR1 and CDR2: SGHNT and YYREEE (reference sequence). The CDR3, as DNA: TGTGCCAGCAGCTCCGGGACAGGGACAGATACGCAGTATTTT. Translating it yields CASSSGTGTDTQYF.

This rearrangement joins TRBV29-1 to TRBJ2-1; 7 bases match TRBD2. V lost 4 bases to trimming and J lost 8 bases; unmatched junction nucleotides: 14. The CDR3 consists of 15 residues. The germline CDR1 and CDR2 sequences are SQVTM and ANQGSEA. The CDR3 reads CSVGLWGVSGYEQFF. Here the CDR3 DNA reads TGCAGCGTTGGCCTCTGGGGGGTTAGCGGGTATGAGCAGTTCTTC.

The chain recombines TRBV18 with TRBJ1-1, with D possibly matching TRBD1 (5 bases). V was shortened by 3 bases and J by 5 bases, with 7 bases between the two germline ends. The CDR3 sequence is 12 residues long. Germline values: CDR1 KGHSH, CDR2 LQKENI. DNA for the CDR3: TGTGCCAGCTCACCGGCAGGGACTGAAGCTTTCTTT. This gives the protein CASSPAGTEAFF.

This clone was found a few times. The genes are TRBV5-4 and TRBJ2-7, with a weak D call TRBD2 (5 bases). Germline CDR1 and CDR2: SGHNT and YYREEE (reference sequence). CDR3 size: 12 residues. Trimming pared 3 bases from V and 6 bases from J, leaving 10 bases between. CDR3 bases: TGTGCCAGCAGCTCCCTAGGAGGCGAGCAGTACTTC. Its translation is CASSSLGGEQYF.

This chain joins TRBV7-3 and TRBJ2-1; D might be TRBD2 (6 bases). CDR1 and CDR2 (germline): SGHTA, FQGTGA. V shed 0 bases and J shed 4 bases, with 10 bases lying between them. The CDR3 has 15 amino acids. In DNA form, the CDR3 reads TGTGCCAGCAGCTTAACGGGAGGAGAATACAATGAGCAGTTCTTC. Protein sequence: CASSLTGGEYNEQFF. The entire variable domain, with the rest obtained from reference TRBV7-3 and TRBJ2-1, is as follows: GAGVSQTPSNKVTEKGKYVELRCDPISGHTALYWYRQSLGQGPEFLIYFQGTGAADDSGLPNDRFFAVRPEGSVSTLKIQRTERGDSAVYLCASSLTGGEYNEQFFGPGTRLTVL.

The rearrangement links TRBV6-5 to TRBJ2-7, with D possibly TRBD2 on 6 matching bases. CDR1 is MNHEY and CDR2 is SVGAGI in the germline V gene. V was shortened by 7 bases and J by 9 bases, with 19 bases between the two germline ends. The CDR3 has 13 residues. This chain's CDR3 is CASNPNGGRPQYF. The CDR3 DNA is TGTGCCAGCAACCCGAACGGAGGGAGGCCGCAGTACTTC.

This clone was counted between two and nine times. CDR3 DNA sequence: TGTGCCTGGAGTAGACCAGGGGTTATCGGAAACACCATATATTTT. Residues: CAWSRPGVIGNTIYF. The gene calls are TRBV30 and TRBJ1-3; maybe TRBD1 (6 bases). CDR3 length equals 15 residues. Trimming took 2 bases from V and 4 from J, leaving 15 bases between them. Per the germline V gene, CDR1 is GTSNPN and CDR2 is SVGIG (reference sequence).

This clone was picked up a small number of times. CDR3 region: CASSFADRGSGNIQYF. CDR3 DNA: TGTGCCAGCAGTTTTGCGGACCGAGGGAGTGGAAACATTCAGTACTTC. The V gene is TRBV28, the J gene TRBJ2-4; maybe TRBD2 (5 bases). V was clipped by 3 bases and J by 6 bases, with 18 bases between them. Germline loops: CDR1 MDHEN, CDR2 SYDVKM. This CDR3 is 16 amino acids long.

The chain carries TRBV19 and TRBJ2-5; TRBD2 agrees at 8 bases. Germline lookup yields CDR1 LNHDA and CDR2 SQIVND (reference sequence). The V and J ends lost 6 bases and 5 bases, in that order; junction bases with no gene match: 5. CDR3 length: 13 residues. The CDR3 protein is CASRLAAGETQYF. The DNA for the CDR3 is TGTGCCAGTAGACTAGCGGCGGGGGAGACCCAGTACTTC.

The chain is built from TRBV5-6 and TRBJ2-1; 10 nucleotides line up with TRBD2. Germline V CDR1 and CDR2: SGHDT, YYEEEE. CDR3 size: 15 residues. J gave up 4 bases and V 4 bases, and 5 bases lay outside the gene matches. The CDR3: CASSQGLAEYNEQFF. The CDR3 bases are TGTGCCAGCAGCCAAGGACTAGCGGAGTACAATGAGCAGTTCTTC.

This clone was seen a handful of times. The chain joins TRBV11-2 to TRBJ1-1, with TRBD1 matching over 7 bases. Germline V gene lookup returns CDR1 SGHAT and CDR2 FQNNGV. Trimming at V came to 6 bases and at J to 5 bases, leaving 12 bases not matched to a gene. This CDR3 region has 15 residues. The CDR3 DNA is TGTGCCAGCAGACAGGATAACAGGGGTGGGACTGAAGCTTTCTTT. Protein product: CASRQDNRGGTEAFF.

This clone was seen a few times. The chain links TRBV19 to TRBJ2-1, with 9 bases matching TRBD2. Trimming took 4 bases from V and 6 from J; bases not matched to a gene: 10. CDR3 length: 16 residues. Germline lookup yields CDR1 LNHDA and CDR2 SQIVND (reference sequence). CDR3 in DNA: TGTGCCAGTAGTACCTTATCTCGCGGGAGGGCCAATGAGCAGTTCTTC. Amino acids: CASSTLSRGRANEQFF.

The V and J genes are TRBV6-1 and TRBJ1-1; no clear D. The length of the CDR3 is 14 residues. Between the trimmed V and J ends, which lost 4 bases and 4 bases, there was a span of 13 bases. Germline lookup yields CDR1 MNHNS and CDR2 SASEGT. The CDR3 loop is CASSVFGELTEAFF. CDR3 nucleotide sequence: TGTGCCAGCAGTGTGTTCGGGGAACTCACTGAAGCTTTCTTT.

The rearrangement links TRBV30 to TRBJ1-2; 7 bases match TRBD1. V gave up 5 bases and J gave up 4 bases; unmatched junction bases: 4. Germline V CDR1 and CDR2: GTSNPN, SVGIG (reference sequence). The CDR3 length is 12 residues. The CDR3 coding sequence is TGTGCCTGGGACAGGGATGCCTATGGCTACACCTTC. Its translation: CAWDRDAYGYTF.

The chain links TRBV5-1 to TRBJ1-1; D unresolved. V was clipped by 4 bases and J by 4 bases, with 11 bases between them. Looked up from germline, CDR1 is SGHRS and CDR2 is YFSETQ. The CDR3 loop spans 13 amino acids. The CDR3 DNA follows: TGCGCCAGCAGCCCGGGATGGGCCACTGAAGCTTTCTTT. The encoded protein is CASSPGWATEAFF.

The chain links TRBV5-1 to TRBJ2-3, with 8 positions matching TRBD2. From germline, CDR1 is SGHRS and CDR2 YFSETQ. The J segment lost 1 base and the V segment lost 5 bases, leaving 6 bases of the junction unmatched. The CDR3 has 15 residues. CDR3 DNA: TGCGCCAGCAGTCGTACTAGCGGTGGCACAGATACGCAGTATTTT. This sequence encodes CASSRTSGGTDTQYF.

The table lists this clone with a few counts. The chain employs TRBV30 and TRBJ1-1; unclear D gene. Germline CDR1 GTSNPN, CDR2 SVGIG (reference sequence). V was clipped by 2 bases and J by 6 bases, with 22 bases between them. CDR3 size: 16 residues. The DNA of the CDR3 is TGTGCCTGGAGTCGATCGGCAGGCCTCTCGAGGGCTGAAGCTTTCTTT. Protein: CAWSRSAGLSRAEAFF.

The CDR3 here is CASSQDTRTEAFF. DNA for the CDR3: TGCGCCAGCAGCCAAGATACGAGGACTGAAGCTTTCTTT. The chain combines TRBV4-3 with TRBJ1-1, with D uncertain. V was clipped by 0 bases and J by 5 bases, with 7 bases between them. Germline loops: CDR1 LGHNA, CDR2 YSLEER. This CDR3 comprises 13 residues.